The next 9 T cell receptor beta chains were all read from a single sample in a study of blood T cells in healthy people across ages. A second about 6 to 12 cycle PCR used barcoded and J-beta primers. TCRdb itself ran the 5' RACE reads through MiXCR, one entry per CDR3 protein. Of about 780,000 distinct CDR3 sequences listed, 46% are singletons. What was sequenced was blood. The receptor source for this set is a man of 80 years or more in good health.

The sample holds one count of this clonotype. Being one base from a much bigger clone, this may be a read error. V usage is TRBV24-1 and J usage is TRBJ2-1, with D maybe TRBD2 (6 bases). CDR1 KGHDR and CDR2 SFDVKD come from the germline V gene. This CDR3 is built from 13 residues. CDR3 sequence reads: CTVRDSAYNEQFF. The CDR3 DNA sequence: TGTACCGTTCGGGACTCTGCCTACAATGAGCAGTTCTTC.

CDR3 residues: CASSFMRGRDNEQFF. The CDR3 region has the DNA TGTGCCAGCAGCTTTATGCGGGGGAGAGACAATGAGCAGTTCTTC. The genes are TRBV7-2 and TRBJ2-1, with 7 bases identical to TRBD2. The junction had 7 bases not matched to a gene; V was cut back by 3 bases and J by 5 bases. The germline CDR1 and CDR2 sequences are SGHTA and FQGNSA. CDR3 length: 15 residues.

The CDR3 region has the DNA TGTGCCACCAGTGATTCGACAGGGGGTGTCGAAGAGACCCAGTACTTC. Translation: CATSDSTGGVEETQYF. The V and J genes are TRBV24-1 and TRBJ2-5; 9 positions agree with TRBD1. V lost 2 bases and J lost 3; bases outside the gene matches: 6. Germline CDR1 KGHDR, CDR2 SFDVKD. CDR3 length: 16 residues.

This clonotype was detected a few times. V usage is TRBV29-1 and J usage is TRBJ2-7, with D possibly matching TRBD2 (6 bases). Between the trimmed V and J ends, which lost 4 bases and 2 bases, there was a span of 15 bases. This CDR3 has 14 residues. Looked up from germline, CDR1 is SQVTM and CDR2 is ANQGSEA. The DNA for the CDR3 is TGCAGCGTTGCCGGGGGTAGCGGAACCTACGAGCAGTACTTC. Its translation is CSVAGGSGTYEQYF.

V gene TRBV5-1 combines with J gene TRBJ1-2; D unclear. Trimming cost V 0 bases and J 3 bases, with 15 bases left between them. Germline-derived CDR1 and CDR2 are SGHRS and YFSETQ. The CDR3 runs to 16 residues. CDR3 nucleotides: TGCGCCAGCAGCTTGGGACCCGCGAACCGGGACTATGGCTACACCTTC. Translated, it gives CASSLGPANRDYGYTF. Combining the CDR3 with reference TRBV5-1 and TRBJ1-2 gives the whole variable domain KAGVTQTPRYLIKTRGQQVTLSCSPISGHRSVSWYQQTPGQGLQFLFEYFSETQRNKGNFPGRFSGRQFSNSRSEMNVSTLELGDSALYLCASSLGPANRDYGYTFGSGTRLTVV.

This clonotype has just a few counts. The chain uses TRBV7-2 and TRBJ1-1; TRBD1 might be the D (6 bases). The CDR3 totals 12 residues. Germline V CDR1 and CDR2: SGHTA, FQGNSA. V lost 4 bases to trimming and J lost 9 bases, with 12 bases between them. CDR3: CASSYPRDKAFF. In DNA, the CDR3 is TGTGCCAGCAGCTACCCCCGGGACAAAGCTTTCTTT.

To note about this clonotype: Germline and junction disagree at one end, which may indicate a read error. The chain links TRBV27 to TRBJ2-5; either TRBD1 or TRBD2 may fit D (5 bases each). The CDR3 runs to 15 residues. CDR1 and CDR2 from the germline V gene are MNHEY and SMNVEV (reference sequence). The CDR3 DNA reads as TGTACCAGCAGAACGTCCGTGGGACGCCAAGAGACCCAGTACTTC. Its translation: CTSRTSVGRQETQYF.

Concerning this clonotype: At one end, the junction sequence differs from germline, possibly due to a read error. This rearrangement joins TRBV7-7 to TRBJ2-3; 8 bases align to TRBD2. CDR3 length: 15 amino acids. CDR1 SSHAT and CDR2 FNYEAQ come from the germline V gene (reference sequence). The CDR3 loop is CASSLTSGGTETQYF. The CDR3 nucleotides read TGTGCTAGCAGCTTAACTAGCGGAGGCACAGAGACGCAGTATTTT.

This chain links TRBV6-5 with TRBJ2-7; 8 nucleotides match TRBD1. The V and J ends lost 5 bases and 4 bases, in that order; junction bases with no gene match: 13. Germline values: CDR1 MNHEY, CDR2 SVGAGI. This CDR3 spans 16 amino acids. CDR3 protein: CASSNGAGQGWYEQYF. The CDR3 DNA follows: TGTGCCAGCAGTAATGGAGCCGGACAGGGATGGTACGAGCAGTACTTC.